Sequencing of this T cell receptor beta chain was carried out in a study of cytomegalovirus exposure and HLA in healthy donors. Study overall: Around four fifths of a few hundred genotyped donors fell in the Caucasian-associated ancestry cluster.

Concerning this clone itself: Its antigen is undetermined.

The germline gives CDR1 LNHNV, CDR2 YYDKDF (reference sequence). V lost 8 bases, J lost 7 bases, and 12 bases stayed unmatched. The CDR3 consists of 14 residues. 13 Jbeta primers and 60 Vbeta primers were used for the PCR. Produced via immunoSEQ multiplex PCR; TCRdb's table is partial and in-frame only. The table shows approximately 150,000 clones, with around 85% occurring only once. Study-wide points: Reports indicate that TCR beta sequences accurately predicted the HLA-A and HLA-B alleles of most subjects. Most of the TCR beta V segments (in an earlier analysis) were productive either about 87% or about 30% of the time. An Asian-associated ancestry cluster reportedly showed fewer N-insertions than the roughly 700-donor mean in a later analysis.

The chain combines TRBV15 with TRBJ2-3, with 7 bases lining up with TRBD2. This TCR derives from a middle-aged man in good health and CMV-seropositive. The sample taken for sequencing was PBMCs. The chain's CDR3 is CATRLGGSVYTQYF. DNA of the CDR3: TGTGCCACCCGACTCGGGGGGTCCGTCTATACGCAGTATTTT.